The sequence of this T cell receptor (beta chain) was determined in a study of radiotherapy plus CTLA-4 blockade in lung cancer. Study as a whole: The study recorded objective responses in roughly 20% of patients and disease control in approximately 29%. Study-wide findings and caveats: TCR clones originating in tumors grew in number in blood after radiotherapy plus ipilimumab. Strongest reported response predictors: early blood clone changes and post-radiation interferon-beta.

In germline, CDR1 is MDHEN, CDR2 SYDVKM. The CDR3 length is 13 residues. V gave up 7 bases and J gave up 6 bases, with 15 bases separating them. Sequencing used immunoSEQ multiplex PCR; TCRdb keeps in-frame clones, though not all of them. The profile shows about 88,000 clones, approximately 79% of them singletons. Note on this clone: Its antigen is currently unknown.

Sequencing used peripheral blood, obtained from a patient treated with radiotherapy plus ipilimumab. The gene calls are TRBV28 and TRBJ1-2; TRBD1 is a possible D gene (6 bases). The sequence was obtained from a human donor with non-small cell lung cancer that progressed on radiotherapy plus ipilimumab. The CDR3 protein is CASKTGRNDGYTF. The CDR3 bases are TGTGCCAGCAAAACAGGGAGAAATGATGGCTACACCTTC.